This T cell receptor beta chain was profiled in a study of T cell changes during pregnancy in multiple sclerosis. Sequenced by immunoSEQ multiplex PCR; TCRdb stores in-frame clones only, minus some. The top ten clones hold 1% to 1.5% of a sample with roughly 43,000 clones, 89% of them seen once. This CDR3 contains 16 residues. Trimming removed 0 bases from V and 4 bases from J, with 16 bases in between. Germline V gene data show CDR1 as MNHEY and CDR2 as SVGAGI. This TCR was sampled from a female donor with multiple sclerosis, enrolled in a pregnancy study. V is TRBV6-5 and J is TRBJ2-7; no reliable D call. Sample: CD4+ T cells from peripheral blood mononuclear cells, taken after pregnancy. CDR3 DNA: TGTGCCAGCAGTTACTCTTTACAGATCCCCCCATACGAGCAGTACTTC. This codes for CASSYSLQIPPYEQYF.